This TCR beta chain was recorded in a study of low-dose radiotherapy and immunotherapy resistance in tumors. Turning to the study itself: Each fraction given to Cohort 2 every two weeks delivered 1 Gy, and the total reached 13 Gy over 26 weeks. Every two weeks, one day ahead of radiation and immunotherapy, cyclophosphamide 200 mg/m2 was given (intravenously). Patients were given intravenous nivolumab 240 mg every two weeks plus ipilimumab 1 mg/kg every six weeks.

Time point reported: after trial treatment. Treatment defined: LDRT plus nivolumab, ipilimumab, low-dose cyclophosphamide and aspirin (RACIN trial). Administered to the donors were nivolumab, ipilimumab, aspirin, low-dose cyclophosphamide and low-dose radiotherapy. Germline lookup yields CDR1 SGHAT and CDR2 FQNNGV. V was pared by 5 bases and J by 5 bases, with 14 bases between. This CDR3 contains 14 residues. This clonotype was seen ten or more times. With TRAV- and TRBV-specific primers, first-strand cDNA was made, covering the alpha and beta chains. Over approximately 20 PCR cycles, TCRs were amplified from a constant-region primer and V-primer adapter. TCRdb recomputed calls from the reads with MiXCR, one row per CDR3 protein. The sample yields more than 90,000 distinct CDR3 sequences, around 21% seen once.

Sequenced here: PBMCs, sampled after low-dose radiotherapy plus immunotherapy. The receptor was isolated from a male donor with prostate cancer. The rearrangement uses TRBV11-2 and TRBJ2-3, with TRBD1 as a possible D gene (6 bases). The CDR3 spells CASSLGTFGDTQYF. CDR3 sequence (DNA): TGTGCCAGCAGCCTCGGGACATTTGGAGATACGCAGTATTTT.